One and the same sample provided the 8 T cell receptor beta chains below, sequenced in a study of identical twins. TCRdb re-derived calls from the 5' RACE reads in MiXCR, one entry per CDR3 protein. The sample has some 710,000 distinct CDR3 sequences; 5.5% to 7.5% are singletons. Sequencing input: naive T cells sorted from blood. The receptors were gathered from a man aged 18 to 29 in good health.

This clonotype appeared many times. This rearrangement joins TRBV5-1 to TRBJ2-7; 9 bases match TRBD1. V lost 4 bases, J lost 7 bases, and 9 bases stayed unmatched. The germline V gene encodes CDR1 SGHRS and CDR2 YFSETQ. This CDR3 spans 14 amino acids. CDR3 region: CASSIQGASGEQYF. In DNA form, the CDR3 reads TGCGCCAGCAGCATACAGGGGGCTTCGGGGGAGCAGTACTTC.

The chain couples TRBV10-3 to TRBJ1-4; the D gene is possibly TRBD1 (5 bases). V gave up 2 bases and J gave up 8 bases, with 12 bases separating them. The CDR3 runs 14 residues. Per germline, CDR1 ENHRY and CDR2 SYGVKD. CDR3 loop: CAISEAGTAEKLFF. In nucleotides, the CDR3 is TGTGCCATCAGTGAGGCCGGGACGGCGGAAAAACTGTTTTTT.

This clonotype was counted only a few times. This chain links TRBV7-9 with TRBJ2-1; D unresolved. CDR1 is SEHNR and CDR2 is FQNEAQ in the germline V gene (reference sequence). CDR3 size: 14 residues. The ends were cut back, 0 bases at V and 4 bases at J, with 7 bases in the middle. The DNA for the CDR3 is TGTGCCAGCAGCTTAGCTTCTTATTACAATGAGCAGTTCTTC. Translated, it gives CASSLASYYNEQFF.

This clonotype was counted many times. The V gene is TRBV11-2, the J gene TRBJ1-2; the match to TRBD1 covers 11 bases. Trimming at V came to 5 bases and at J to 1 base, leaving 6 bases not matched to a gene. Germline CDR1 reads SGHAT; CDR2 reads FQNNGV. The CDR3 is 16 amino acids. The DNA of the CDR3 is TGTGCCAGCAGCCCCCGGACAGGGGGCGTTAACTATGGCTACACCTTC. Residues: CASSPRTGGVNYGYTF.

This clonotype was found many times. The chain couples TRBV5-5 to TRBJ2-1, with a possible D match to TRBD2 (6 bases). Between the trimmed V and J ends, which lost 3 bases and 1 base, there was a span of 14 bases. Germline V CDR1 and CDR2: SGHKS, YYEKEE (reference sequence). The CDR3 covers 16 residues. The CDR3 here is CASSWGISGSYNEQFF. CDR3 sequence (DNA): TGTGCCAGCAGCTGGGGAATTAGCGGTTCCTACAATGAGCAGTTCTTC.

The sample holds a few counts of this clonotype. V gene TRBV11-2 combines with J gene TRBJ2-7; D call uncertain. The CDR3 totals 15 residues. V gave up 5 bases and J gave up 1 base, with 15 bases separating them. In germline, CDR1 is SGHAT, CDR2 FQNNGV. The CDR3 DNA sequence: TGTGCCAGCAGCCGCGACCTAGGTGGGTCCTACGAGCAGTACTTC. It encodes CASSRDLGGSYEQYF.

This clonotype was observed many times. The chain uses TRBV25-1 and TRBJ2-5; D is perhaps TRBD2 (5 bases). The CDR3 consists of 13 residues. Trimming took off 6 bases at V and 1 base at J, with 9 bases between the two ends. Germline values: CDR1 MGHDK, CDR2 SYGVNS. The CDR3 is CASRLSGQETQYF. The CDR3 bases are TGTGCCAGCAGGTTAAGCGGCCAAGAGACCCAGTACTTC.

The table lists this clonotype with many counts. The gene calls are TRBV27 and TRBJ2-3; D is unresolved. With 8 bases removed from V and 3 bases from J, the gap between germline ends came to 18 bases. CDR3 size: 15 residues. Germline loops: CDR1 MNHEY, CDR2 SMNVEV (reference sequence). CDR3 sequence: CASLVAWPMTDTQYF. CDR3 DNA: TGTGCCAGCCTGGTTGCGTGGCCAATGACAGATACGCAGTATTTT.